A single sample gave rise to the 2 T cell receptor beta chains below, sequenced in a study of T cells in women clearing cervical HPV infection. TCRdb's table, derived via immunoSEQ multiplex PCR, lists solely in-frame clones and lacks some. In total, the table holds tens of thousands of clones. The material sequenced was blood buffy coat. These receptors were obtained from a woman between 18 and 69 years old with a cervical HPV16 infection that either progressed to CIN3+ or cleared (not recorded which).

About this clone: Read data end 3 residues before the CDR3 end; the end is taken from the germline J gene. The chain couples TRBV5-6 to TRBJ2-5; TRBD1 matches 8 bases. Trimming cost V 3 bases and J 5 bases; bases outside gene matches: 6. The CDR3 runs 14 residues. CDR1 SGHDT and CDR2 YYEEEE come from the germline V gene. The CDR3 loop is CASSSDRALETQYF. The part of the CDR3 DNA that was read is TGTGCCAGCAGCTCGGACAGGGCACTGGAGACC.

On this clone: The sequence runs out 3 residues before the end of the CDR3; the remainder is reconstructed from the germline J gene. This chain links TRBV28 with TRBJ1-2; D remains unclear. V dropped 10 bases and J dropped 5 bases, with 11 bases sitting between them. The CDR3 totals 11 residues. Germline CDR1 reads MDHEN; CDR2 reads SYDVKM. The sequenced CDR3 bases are TGTGCCACCCAACTTTGGTATGGC. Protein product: CATQLWYG. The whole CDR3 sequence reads CATQLWYGYTF.